This T cell receptor (beta chain) was identified in a study of shared clonotypes between healthy human individuals. Study-wide findings and caveats: Generation of non-shared clonotypes was less probable than generation of clonotypes shared by all four donors. Shared across several donors were roughly 5.3% of the naive CD4 clonotypes. Generally, estimated richness proved larger in naive subsets than it did in memory subsets.

Original methodology: ImmunoSEQ output lacked quality scores and full-length reads, limiting matched filtering. Produced via immunoSEQ multiplex PCR; TCRdb's table is partial and in-frame only. Clone size and the V and J calls come from that table; the DNA yielded D and trimming. The data hold some 100,000 clones, with more than 65% observed a single time. This clone was detected once. Its target is not known. The trim removed 3 bases at V and 2 bases at J, leaving 6 bases unmatched. The CDR3 loop spans 17 amino acids. Germline V lookup: CDR1 LNHDA, CDR2 SQIVND (reference sequence). The sequence was collected from a woman in her 30s in good health. The V and J genes are TRBV19 and TRBJ1-5, with 11 bases that match TRBD1. Sequenced input: memory CD8+ T cells sorted from blood. Described subset: CD45RO+ cells pooled with CCR7-negative TemRA cells. CDR3 sequence reads: CASSIRTGGYGNQPQHF. The CDR3 coding sequence is TGTGCCAGTAGTATCAGGACAGGGGGCTATGGCAATCAGCCCCAGCATTTT.